This TCR beta chain was captured by sequencing in a study of T-cell memory formation after mild COVID-19. Trimming stripped 7 bases from V and 0 bases from J, with 10 bases between. CDR1 is MDHEN and CDR2 is SYDVKM in the germline V gene. The CDR3 spans 13 residues. With constant-segment primers, 5'RACE yielded cDNA libraries of TCR alpha and TCR beta that carried sample barcodes and UMIs. TCRdb reprocessed the 5' RACE reads via MiXCR and lists one record per CDR3 protein. The sample lists 200,000 to 300,000 distinct CDR3 sequences, 15% seen once, with 2.1% in the top ten. The TCR sequence derives from an adult woman who had mild COVID-19 (a few samples of this study predate the infection). Cell type and time point are not known. The chain carries TRBV28 and TRBJ2-7; D uncertain. The sample comprised PBMCs or a T cell subset sorted from them (not recorded which). The CDR3 bases are TGTGCCAGCATAGACTGGCGCTCCTACGAGCAGTACTTC. Its protein product is CASIDWRSYEQYF.